The rows below give T cell receptor beta chains drawn from one sample of a study of T-cell memory formation after mild COVID-19. One entry per CDR3 protein results from TCRdb running MiXCR on the 5' RACE reads. Of roughly 500,000 distinct CDR3 sequences in the sample, just over 20% are singletons; the top ten hold approximately 13%. Input material: PBMCs or a T cell subset sorted from them (not recorded which). The receptors originated from an adult woman who had mild COVID-19 (a few samples of this study predate the infection). Cell type and time point are not known. The CDR3 runs from the conserved cysteine through the conserved F or W. Each record gives: D gene, V gene, J gene, clone size, CDR3 DNA, CDR3 protein. The D gene is left open where the match is weak. Clone size is given for some rows only: seen once, a few or many times, or a class if the clone is expanded.

TRBD1	TRBV6-6	TRBJ1-1	.	TGTGCCAGCAGTCGGGACAGGGATTTCCAAGCTTTCTTT	CASSRDRDFQAFF
.	TRBV7-9	TRBJ2-1	few	TGTGCCAGCAGCCTGCCTATGGGGGTAGCTGAGCAGTTCTTC	CASSLPMGVAEQFF
.	TRBV4-3	TRBJ1-1	.	TGCGCCAGCAGCCCCGGCGGGGCGAACACTGAAGCTTTCTTT	CASSPGGANTEAFF
.	TRBV7-9	TRBJ1-1	.	TGTGCCAGCAGCTTAGCACCCGGGCAGGGTTACACTGAAGCTTTCTTT	CASSLAPGQGYTEAFF
.	TRBV24-1	TRBJ2-5	.	TGTGCCACCAGTGCGAGGGGACTGGGCCGCCAAGAGACCCAGTACTTC	CATSARGLGRQETQYF
TRBD1	TRBV9	TRBJ2-5	many	TGTGCCAGCAGCGTTGGGACAGTCCAAGAGACCCAGTACTTC	CASSVGTVQETQYF
.	TRBV6-2/TRBV6-3	TRBJ2-1	few	TGTGCCAGCAGTTACGTGGGAAACAATGAGCAGTTCTTC	CASSYVGNNEQFF
.	TRBV6-6	TRBJ2-7	.	TGTGCCAGCAGTTCCCCCACCGGGTGGGGGCCCCGGGCGACAAGCGAGCAGTACTTC	CASSSPTGWGPRATSEQYF
.	TRBV7-9	TRBJ2-3	few	TGTGCCAGCAGCTTAGGCCACGGCCAGTCAGATACGCAGTATTTT	CASSLGHGQSDTQYF
.	TRBV29-1	TRBJ2-7	many	TGCAGCGTTGGGTCGTCCAGGACCTACGAGCAGTACTTC	CSVGSSRTYEQYF
.	TRBV24-1	TRBJ1-1	.	TGTGCCACCAAGGGACGCTCGAACACTGAAGCTTTCTTT	CATKGRSNTEAFF
.	TRBV3-1	TRBJ2-7	.	TGTGCCAGCAGCCTGAGCCACGACAAGGCCTACGAGCAGTACTTC	CASSLSHDKAYEQYF
.	TRBV19	TRBJ1-2	.	TGTGCCAGTAGTATAGAGTCCAGGTCCTATGGCTACACCTTC	CASSIESRSYGYTF
.	TRBV28	TRBJ2-3	.	TGTGCCAGCAGTATTACCGCGGGAAGAGATACGCAGTATTTT	CASSITAGRDTQYF
.	TRBV6-2/TRBV6-3	TRBJ1-1	few	TGTGCCAGCAGTTACTGGACGGGGAACACTGAAGCTTTCTTT	CASSYWTGNTEAFF
TRBD2	TRBV4-1	TRBJ2-7	few	TGCGCCAGCAGCCTTCAATTAGGGACTAGACCTTCCTACGAGCAGTACTTC	CASSLQLGTRPSYEQYF
TRBD1	TRBV20-1	TRBJ2-7	few	TGCAGTGCGTCGGACACGGGACAGGGCCCCTACGAGCAGTACTTC	CSASDTGQGPYEQYF
TRBD2	TRBV5-5	TRBJ2-5	.	TGTGCCAGCAGCTTGCCCGAGGCCAGCGGGAGTCTTATTGAGACCCAGTACTTC	CASSLPEASGSLIETQYF
.	TRBV18	TRBJ2-2	few	TGTGCCAGCTCACCACGCATTGGCCAGGGGAACACCGGGGAGCTGTTTTTT	CASSPRIGQGNTGELFF
.	TRBV3-1	TRBJ2-3	.	TGTGCCAGCAGCTTGGCCCTGACGGAAGATACGCAGTATTTT	CASSLALTEDTQYF
TRBD1	TRBV4-1	TRBJ2-7	.	TGCGCCAGCAGCCATCGGACAGGGGAATCCTACGAGCAGTACTTC	CASSHRTGESYEQYF
TRBD2	TRBV7-2	TRBJ2-1	many	TGTGCCAGCAGCTCCCGGGCGACTAGCGGGAGGGCCTTGTACAATGAGCAGTTCTTC	CASSSRATSGRALYNEQFF
.	TRBV7-9	TRBJ2-2	.	TGTGCCAGCAGCTTAGGAGTTCAGGGCGGGCTGTTTTTT	CASSLGVQGGLFF
.	TRBV5-1	TRBJ2-2	few	TGCGCCAGCAGCTTCGGTTGGGGGGGCGAGACCGGGGAGCTGTTTTTT	CASSFGWGGETGELFF
TRBD2	TRBV5-5	TRBJ2-3	few	TGTGCCAGCAGCTATCCTGGCGGGGGGAACACAGATACGCAGTATTTT	CASSYPGGGNTDTQYF
.	TRBV5-1	TRBJ2-2	.	TGCGCCAGCAGCTTTTATGGGGCCGGGGAGCTGTTTTTT	CASSFYGAGELFF
TRBD1	TRBV29-1	TRBJ1-1	.	TGCAGCGGCACACAGGGGGTGGGGATGAACACTGAAGCTTTCTTT	CSGTQGVGMNTEAFF
.	TRBV28	TRBJ2-1	.	TGTGCCAGCAGTTTACCCCAGTCCGTCTACAATGAGCAGTTCTTC	CASSLPQSVYNEQFF
.	TRBV2	TRBJ2-7	few	TGTGCCAGCAGTGAGTTTAGCGTGAGTTCGTACGGATTAAGCTCCTACGAGCAGTACTTC	CASSEFSVSSYGLSSYEQYF
.	TRBV9	TRBJ2-2	many	TGTGCCAGCAGCGTAGGCGGAACCAACACCGGGGAGCTGTTTTTT	CASSVGGTNTGELFF
.	TRBV12-3/TRBV12-4	TRBJ2-3	.	TGTGCCAGCAGTTTAGATTACGGGGGCCTTACGCAGTATTTT	CASSLDYGGLTQYF
.	TRBV20-1	TRBJ2-7	.	TGCAGTGCCCATTCCCCAGAACGAAACGACTACGAGCAGTACTTC	CSAHSPERNDYEQYF
TRBD2	TRBV20-1	TRBJ2-1	.	TGCAGTGCCCCGGGACTAGCGGGACCGAGCTCCTACAATGAGCAGTTCTTC	CSAPGLAGPSSYNEQFF
TRBD2	TRBV12-3/TRBV12-4	TRBJ2-7	few	TGTGCCAGCAGTTATGGTGGACTAGCGGGGGGCACCTACGAGCAGTACTTC	CASSYGGLAGGTYEQYF
TRBD2	TRBV6-2/TRBV6-3	TRBJ2-5	.	TGTGCCAGCAGTTACTCCCGGACTAGTCCCCAAGAGACCCAGTACTTC	CASSYSRTSPQETQYF
.	TRBV12-3/TRBV12-4	TRBJ1-1	few	TGTGCCAGCAGTTCGGGGGCAAGAACTGAAGCTTTCTTT	CASSSGARTEAFF
.	TRBV7-9	TRBJ1-1	.	TGTGCCAGCAGCTCAGGGTTACGGAACACTGAAGCTTTCTTT	CASSSGLRNTEAFF
TRBD1	TRBV5-1	TRBJ2-4	.	TGCGCCAGCAGCTTGGGGTTTTGGACAGGGATAGCCAAAAACATTCAGTACTTC	CASSLGFWTGIAKNIQYF
.	TRBV7-8	TRBJ2-3	.	TGTGCCAGCAGCTTAATGCTAGCCGCAGATACGCAGTATTTT	CASSLMLAADTQYF
.	TRBV7-3	TRBJ1-2	few	TGTGCCAGCAGCCCGACTGTTGGACAGCTCTATGGCTACACCTTC	CASSPTVGQLYGYTF
TRBD1	TRBV7-6	TRBJ2-7	many	TGTGCCAGCAGCCCGCAACAGGGGGCAGGAGACGAGCAGTACTTC	CASSPQQGAGDEQYF
.	TRBV20-1	TRBJ2-7	few	TGCAGTGCTCCATGGGGAGTTGGCTACGAGCAGTACTTC	CSAPWGVGYEQYF
.	TRBV9	TRBJ2-5	.	TGTGCCAGCAGCCCCGAGGGGGGGTCGGGTGAGACCCAGTACTTC	CASSPEGGSGETQYF
TRBD1	TRBV6-5	TRBJ2-1	.	TGTGCCAGCAGTTACCGGACAGGGGGTCATGAGCAGTTCTTC	CASSYRTGGHEQFF
TRBD2	TRBV5-5	TRBJ2-1	.	TGTGCCAGCAGGGGAGGGACTAGCGGGGGGTATGAGCAGTTCTTC	CASRGGTSGGYEQFF
.	TRBV6-5	TRBJ2-7	.	TGTGCCAGCAGTGGAAACGACCCGCGCGAGCAGTACTTC	CASSGNDPREQYF
TRBD1	TRBV10-3	TRBJ1-2	few	TGTGCCATCAGTGACCTGCACCGGGACAGGGGTTCCTATGGCTACACCTTC	CAISDLHRDRGSYGYTF
.	TRBV29-1	TRBJ2-7	.	TGCAGCGCCGAAAGGGGGGGTGGCTACGAGCAGTACTTC	CSAERGGGYEQYF
.	TRBV20-1	TRBJ2-3	.	TGCAGTGCTAGAGATTTGCGGGCAGATACGCAGTATTTT	CSARDLRADTQYF
.	TRBV5-1	TRBJ2-3	few	TGCGCCAGCAGCTTGAGGGATACGACAGATACGCAGTATTTT	CASSLRDTTDTQYF
.	TRBV20-1	TRBJ2-2	few	TGCAGTGCTAGAAACCCCAGGTTGGGCGGGGAGCTGTTTTTT	CSARNPRLGGELFF
.	TRBV29-1	TRBJ1-2	.	TGCAGCGTTGAGCACCTCAACGACAGAGGCTACACCTTC	CSVEHLNDRGYTF
.	TRBV5-6	TRBJ1-1	.	TGTGCCAGCAGCTTGACCAGGGACGGGAGCACTGAAGCTTTCTTT	CASSLTRDGSTEAFF